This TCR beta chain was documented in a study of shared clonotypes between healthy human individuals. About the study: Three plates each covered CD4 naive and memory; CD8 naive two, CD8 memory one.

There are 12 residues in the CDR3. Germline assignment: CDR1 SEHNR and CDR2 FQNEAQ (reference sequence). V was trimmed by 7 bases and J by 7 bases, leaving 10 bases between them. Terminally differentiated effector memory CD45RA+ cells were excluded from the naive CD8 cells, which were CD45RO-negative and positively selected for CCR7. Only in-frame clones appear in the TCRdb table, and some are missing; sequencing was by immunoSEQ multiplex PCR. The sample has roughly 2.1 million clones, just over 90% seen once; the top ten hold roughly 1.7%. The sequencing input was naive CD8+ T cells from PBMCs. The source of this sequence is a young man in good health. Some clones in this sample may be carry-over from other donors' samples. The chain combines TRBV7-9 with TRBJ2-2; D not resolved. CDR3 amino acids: CASTSTGGELFF. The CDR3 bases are TGTGCCAGCACCTCGACGGGCGGGGAGCTGTTTTTT.